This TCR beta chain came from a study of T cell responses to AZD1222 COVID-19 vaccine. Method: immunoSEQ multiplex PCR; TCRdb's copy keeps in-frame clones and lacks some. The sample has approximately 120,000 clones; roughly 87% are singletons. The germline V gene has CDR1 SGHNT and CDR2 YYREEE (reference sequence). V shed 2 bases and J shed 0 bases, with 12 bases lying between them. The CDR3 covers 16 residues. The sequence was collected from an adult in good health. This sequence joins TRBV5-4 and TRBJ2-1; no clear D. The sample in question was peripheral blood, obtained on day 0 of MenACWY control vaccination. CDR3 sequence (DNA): TGTGCCAGCAGCTTTGGCAGTATACTCTCCTACAATGAGCAGTTCTTC. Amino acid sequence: CASSFGSILSYNEQFF. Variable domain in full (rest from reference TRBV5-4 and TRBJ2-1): ETGVTQSPTHLIKTRGQQVTLRCSSQSGHNTVSWYQQALGQGPQFIFQYYREEENGRGNFPPRFSGLQFPNYSSELNVNALELDDSALYLCASSFGSILSYNEQFFGPGTRLTVL.